This T cell receptor beta chain was documented in a study of blood T cell repertoires in COVID-19. Authors' analysis steps: Estimation of nucleated cell counts relied on the amplification of reference gene primers. TCRdb's copy holds only in-frame clones and misses some; the assay was immunoSEQ multiplex PCR. V, J and clone size were drawn from that table, and D and trimming were deduced from the DNA. Here the sample spans around 250,000 clones, 85% to 90% being singletons. This CDR3 region has 15 residues. From germline, CDR1 is MGHRA and CDR2 YSYEKL. Trimming took 0 bases from V and 1 from J, leaving 8 bases between them.

The chain joins TRBV4-1 to TRBJ2-3; TRBD2 might be the D (6 bases). This TCR derives from a man younger than 35 with active or convalescent COVID-19. Sequenced material: peripheral blood. DNA for the CDR3: TGCGCCAGCAGCCAAGAGACTAGGGGCACAGATACGCAGTATTTT. Amino acids: CASSQETRGTDTQYF.